These 22 T cell receptor beta chains were all obtained from the same sample, sequenced in a study of breast tumors, draining lymph nodes, adjacent tissues. Samples came from axillary lymph nodes draining the breast cancer. TCRdb recomputed calls from the multiplex PCR reads with MiXCR, one row per CDR3 protein. The table shows 150,000 to 250,000 distinct CDR3 sequences, with roughly 31% occurring only once. Sequencing used axillary lymph node tissue. These receptor sequences come from a female donor with breast cancer. Some clones in this sample may be carry-over from other donors' samples.

This clonotype has ten or more counts. This chain connects TRBV6-1 to TRBJ2-2, with 7 bases matching TRBD1. J lost 0 bases, V lost 6 bases, and 7 bases had no gene match. Germline assignment: CDR1 MNHNS and CDR2 SASEGT. CDR3 length: 16 residues. CDR3 region: CASSRDRIANTGELFF. The CDR3 bases are TGTGCCAGCAGCAGGGACAGAATCGCGAACACCGGGGAGCTGTTTTTT.

The rearrangement uses TRBV11-2 and TRBJ2-2; 9 bases map to TRBD2. Germline loops: CDR1 SGHAT, CDR2 FQNNGV. The CDR3 runs to 19 residues. The J segment lost 3 bases and the V segment lost 7 bases, leaving 18 bases of the junction unmatched. The CDR3 here is CASTMGRGRGGADTGELFF. CDR3 nucleotide sequence: TGTGCCAGCACCATGGGTCGGGGCCGCGGGGGGGCTGACACCGGGGAGCTGTTTTTT.

Many counts were recorded for this clonotype. The chain carries TRBV29-1 and TRBJ2-5, with 7 bases identical to TRBD2. Germline-derived CDR1 and CDR2 are SQVTM and ANQGSEA. The J segment lost 1 base and the V segment lost 3 bases, leaving 8 bases of the junction unmatched. The CDR3 contains 15 residues. DNA of the CDR3: TGCAGCGTTGATCTGCAGCGGGACTTCCAAGAGACCCAGTACTTC. It yields the protein CSVDLQRDFQETQYF.

Ten or more counts support this clonotype. The chain uses TRBV20-1 and TRBJ1-5, with TRBD1 identical over 11 bases. V was clipped by 6 bases and J by 6 bases; unmatched bases: 13. Per germline, CDR1 DFQATT and CDR2 SNEGSKA (reference sequence). The CDR3 contains 16 residues. The CDR3 loop is CSAASPRDRGSQPQHF. The CDR3 region has the DNA TGCAGTGCCGCCTCACCTCGGGACAGGGGGAGTCAGCCCCAGCATTTT.

There are many counts of this clonotype. The rearrangement uses TRBV7-3 and TRBJ2-2, with 14 bases aligning to TRBD2. With V trimmed by 5 bases and J by 1 base, 18 bases remained unmatched. Germline V CDR1 and CDR2: SGHTA, FQGTGA. CDR3 length: 22 amino acids. The CDR3 region has the DNA TGTGCCAGCAGCCCTACCCAACTCCCGAGACTAGCGGGGGGGAGGAACACCGGGGAGCTGTTTTTT. Its translation is CASSPTQLPRLAGGRNTGELFF.

A note on this clonotype: This may be a read error: a much more frequent sequence differs by one nucleotide. The rearrangement uses TRBV11-2 and TRBJ1-3; TRBD1 matches at 7 bases. Germline lookup yields CDR1 SGHAT and CDR2 FQNNGV. CDR3 length: 15 amino acids. The V gene end was trimmed by 5 bases and the J gene end by 4 bases; junction bases not matched to a gene: 8. The CDR3 sequence is CASSLPGGTGNTIYF. CDR3 coding DNA: TGTGCCAGCAGCCTCCCAGGGGGAACGGGAAACACCATATATTTT. Using reference TRBV11-2 and TRBJ1-3 for the parts outside the CDR3, the full variable domain is EAGVAQSPRYKIIEKRQSVAFWCNPISGHATLYWYQQILGQGPKLLIQFQNNGVVDDSQLPKDRFSAERLKGVDSTLKIQPAKLEDSAVYLCASSLPGGTGNTIYFGEGSWLTVV.

This clonotype was seen at least ten times. The rearrangement joins TRBV2 to TRBJ1-2; D not resolved. The CDR3 is made up of 11 amino acids. Trimming shortened V by 3 bases and J by 5 bases, and 4 bases separated the two germline ends. The germline gives CDR1 SNHLY, CDR2 FYNNEI. For the CDR3, the DNA is TGTGCCAGCAGTGACAGATATGGCTACACCTTC. This encodes CASSDRYGYTF.

In the case of this clonotype: Given a much more abundant clone one base away, this may be a read error. V usage is TRBV6-2 or TRBV6-3 and J usage is TRBJ2-7; 8 positions agree with TRBD2. The CDR3 sequence is 15 residues long. V shed 5 bases, J shed 3 bases, and the junction held 9 bases outside the gene matches. Per the germline V gene, CDR1 is MNHEY and CDR2 is SVGEGT. CDR3 sequence: CASSHYGGEIYEQYF. The CDR3 bases are TGTGCCAGCAGTCACTACGGGGGGGAGATCTACGAGCAGTACTTC.

This clonotype was observed many times. The gene calls are TRBV7-2 and TRBJ1-2; D not resolved. This CDR3 is 12 amino acids long. V lost 1 base, J lost 3 bases, and 3 bases lay in between. CDR1 and CDR2 from the germline V gene are SGHTA and FQGNSA. CDR3 sequence: CASSLEHYGYTF. In nucleotides, the CDR3 is TGTGCCAGCAGCTTAGAACACTATGGCTACACCTTC.

The chain is built from TRBV19 and TRBJ1-5, with TRBD1 as a possible D gene (5 bases). There are 14 residues in the CDR3. The germline gives CDR1 LNHDA, CDR2 SQIVND (reference sequence). Trimming stripped 1 base from V and 8 bases from J, with 12 bases between. The CDR3 nucleotides are TGTGCCAGTAGTATAGGGGGCAAAGGGAAGCCCCAGCATTTT. It specifies CASSIGGKGKPQHF.

In regard to this clonotype: It may be a read error: a sequence one base away is much more abundant. The chain couples TRBV19 to TRBJ2-1, with 8 bases fitting TRBD2. V shed 5 bases, J shed 0 bases, and the junction held 12 bases outside the gene matches. Germline V CDR1 and CDR2: LNHDA, SQIVND (reference sequence). The CDR3 loop spans 18 amino acids. CDR3 coding DNA: TGTGCCAGTAGTGGAGCGGGGGCGAGGAGCGGCTCCTACAATGAGCAGTTCTTC. This codes for CASSGAGARSGSYNEQFF. The full variable domain, its missing parts supplied by reference TRBV19 and TRBJ2-1, is DGGITQSPKYLFRKEGQNVTLSCEQNLNHDAMYWYRQDPGQGLRLIYYSQIVNDFQKGDIAEGYSVSREKKESFPLTVTSAQKNPTAFYLCASSGAGARSGSYNEQFFGPGTRLTVL.

The gene calls are TRBV6-5 and TRBJ1-5; 7 bases are a match to TRBD1. From germline, CDR1 is MNHEY and CDR2 SVGAGI. CDR3 length equals 17 residues. Unmatched junction bases numbered 24, after V lost 8 bases and J lost 11 bases. As DNA, the CDR3 is TGTGCCAGCTACAGGGGCAACACTGAAGCTTTTAGTTTAGCCCAGCATTTT. Its protein product is CASYRGNTEAFSLAQHF.

This chain joins TRBV25-1 and TRBJ1-5; maybe TRBD1 (5 bases). This CDR3 is built from 13 residues. Germline V gene lookup returns CDR1 MGHDK and CDR2 SYGVNS. V was pared by 4 bases and J by 11 bases, with 15 bases between. CDR3 in amino acids: CASSGQGQETQHF. The CDR3 DNA reads TGTGCCAGCAGTGGTCAGGGCCAAGAGACCCAGCATTTT.

Points on this clonotype: A read error is possible here, since a much larger clone lies one base away. The chain links TRBV30 to TRBJ2-3; D possibly corresponds to TRBD2 (5 bases). The ends were cut back, 1 base at V and 5 bases at J, with 19 bases in the middle. This CDR3 comprises 16 residues. From germline, CDR1 is GTSNPN and CDR2 SVGIG (reference sequence). The CDR3 DNA reads TGTGCCTGGAGTGCCCTGGGAGCCGGAGACATAGATACGCAGTATTTT. Its translation is CAWSALGAGDIDTQYF.

There are many counts of this clonotype. The genes are TRBV6-6 and TRBJ1-4; no clear D. CDR1 is MNHNY, CDR2 SVGAGI, per germline (reference sequence). The V and J ends lost 7 bases and 2 bases respectively, with 11 bases between them. This CDR3 is built from 14 residues. CDR3 in DNA: TGTGCCAGCACTCGGGCAGGTACTAATGAAAAACTGTTTTTT. Residues: CASTRAGTNEKLFF.

Concerning this clonotype itself: A much larger clone lies one base from this, so it may be a read error. Since the CDR3 does not end with the conserved phenylalanine or tryptophan, this likely comes from a read error. V is TRBV19 and J is TRBJ2-1; TRBD2 matches 9 bases. Germline V gives CDR1 LNHDA, CDR2 SQIVND (reference sequence). V was clipped by 5 bases and J by 4 bases; unmatched bases: 9. CDR3 length: 16 amino acids. The CDR3 here is CASSVTGTSLYNEQFS. CDR3 in DNA: TGTGCCAGTAGTGTAACCGGGACTAGCCTTTACAATGAGCAGTTCTCC.

This clonotype was counted ten times or more. The V gene is TRBV5-5, the J gene TRBJ2-1; TRBD2 is a possible D gene (6 bases). V lost 0 bases and J 2 bases, leaving 12 bases between the germline ends. Germline V lookup: CDR1 SGHKS, CDR2 YYEKEE (reference sequence). CDR3 size: 16 residues. The CDR3 is CASSLAGDLTYNEQFF. The CDR3 region has the DNA TGTGCCAGCAGCTTGGCCGGGGACTTAACCTACAATGAGCAGTTCTTC.

The chain carries TRBV29-1 and TRBJ2-1, with D perhaps matching TRBD1 or TRBD2 (5 bases each). The germline CDR1 and CDR2 sequences are SQVTM and ANQGSEA. V lost 8 bases, J lost 1 base, and 18 bases lay in between. This CDR3 spans 15 amino acids. The CDR3 is CSLEAGTWSYNEQFF. The DNA for the CDR3 is TGCAGCTTAGAGGCTGGGACCTGGTCCTACAATGAGCAGTTCTTC.

This clonotype appeared a single time. Relative to the germline gene, one junction end is altered; a read error may explain this. The chain links TRBV7-2 to TRBJ2-3; D perhaps matches TRBD2 (5 bases). The CDR3 consists of 18 residues. CDR1 is SGHTA and CDR2 is FQGNSA in the germline V gene. CDR3 nucleotide sequence: TGTGCCAGCAGCGTCAACGCGGCAGAGGGTGTTGGCACAGATACGCAGTGTTTT. As protein: CASSVNAAEGVGTDTQCF.

At least ten counts were recorded for this clonotype. The gene calls are TRBV2 and TRBJ1-4, with a weak D call TRBD1 (6 bases). CDR1 is SNHLY, CDR2 FYNNEI, per germline. Trimming shortened V by 1 base and J by 6 bases, and 15 bases separated the two germline ends. The CDR3 is made up of 16 amino acids. CDR3 loop: CASSEGEGGKDEKLFF. The CDR3 nucleotides are TGTGCCAGCAGTGAAGGGGAGGGGGGTAAGGATGAAAAACTGTTTTTT. Full variable domain (outside the CDR3, taken from reference TRBV2 and TRBJ1-4): EPEVTQTPSHQVTQMGQEVILRCVPISNHLYFYWYRQILGQKVEFLVSFYNNEISEKSEIFDDQFSVERPDGSNFTLKIRSTKLEDSAMYFCASSEGEGGKDEKLFFGSGTQLSVL.

This clonotype was counted ten times or more. The chain uses TRBV6-5 and TRBJ2-3; 11 bases agree with TRBD2. The CDR3 runs to 13 residues. In germline, CDR1 is MNHEY, CDR2 SVGAGI. V gave up 6 bases and J gave up 8 bases; unmatched junction bases: 4. The CDR3 is CASRLAGVPTQYF. The CDR3, as DNA: TGTGCCAGCAGACTAGCGGGGGTACCTACGCAGTATTTT.

This clonotype was recorded at least ten times. V gene TRBV20-1 combines with J gene TRBJ2-6, with 8 bases that match TRBD1. Germline-derived CDR1 and CDR2 are DFQATT and SNEGSKA (reference sequence). There are 13 residues in the CDR3. The CDR3 loop is CSVRGLGANVLTF. Here the CDR3 DNA reads TGCAGCGTCAGGGGGCTCGGGGCCAACGTCCTGACTTTC.